What follows are 2 T cell receptor beta chains derived from one specimen sequenced in a study of shared clonotypes between healthy human individuals. TCRdb's copy holds only in-frame clones and misses some; the assay was immunoSEQ multiplex PCR. Of roughly 700,000 clones listed, around 91% were seen once; the top ten hold 30% to 40%. The sequencing input was memory CD8+ T cells from PBMCs. Sample subset: CD45RO+ cells pooled with CCR7-negative TemRA cells. The receptors come from a man between 18 and 29 years old in good health. Some clones in this sample may be carry-over from other donors' samples.

The chain combines TRBV7-9 with TRBJ2-7, with a tentative D call TRBD2 (5 bases). The germline V gene encodes CDR1 SEHNR and CDR2 FQNEAQ (reference sequence). This CDR3 has 13 amino acids. V dropped 5 bases and J dropped 2 bases, with 10 bases sitting between them. The CDR3 loop is CASSKDLTYEQYF. The CDR3 DNA reads TGTGCCAGCAGCAAGGACTTAACCTACGAGCAGTACTTC. The complete variable domain, with remaining parts taken from reference TRBV7-9 and TRBJ2-7, reads DTGVSQNPRHKITKRGQNVTFRCDPISEHNRLYWYRQTLGQGPEFLTYFQNEAQLEKSRLLSDRFSAERPKGSFSTLEIQRTEQGDSAMYLCASSKDLTYEQYFGPGTRLTVT.

The chain carries TRBV29-1 and TRBJ2-7; 8 nucleotides align to TRBD1. Per germline, CDR1 SQVTM and CDR2 ANQGSEA. The CDR3 is 13 residues long. Unmatched junction bases numbered 9, after V lost 6 bases and J lost 5 bases. The CDR3 nucleotides are TGCAGCGTCCTGACAGGGGCCGTCAACGAGCAGTACTTC. Translating it yields CSVLTGAVNEQYF.